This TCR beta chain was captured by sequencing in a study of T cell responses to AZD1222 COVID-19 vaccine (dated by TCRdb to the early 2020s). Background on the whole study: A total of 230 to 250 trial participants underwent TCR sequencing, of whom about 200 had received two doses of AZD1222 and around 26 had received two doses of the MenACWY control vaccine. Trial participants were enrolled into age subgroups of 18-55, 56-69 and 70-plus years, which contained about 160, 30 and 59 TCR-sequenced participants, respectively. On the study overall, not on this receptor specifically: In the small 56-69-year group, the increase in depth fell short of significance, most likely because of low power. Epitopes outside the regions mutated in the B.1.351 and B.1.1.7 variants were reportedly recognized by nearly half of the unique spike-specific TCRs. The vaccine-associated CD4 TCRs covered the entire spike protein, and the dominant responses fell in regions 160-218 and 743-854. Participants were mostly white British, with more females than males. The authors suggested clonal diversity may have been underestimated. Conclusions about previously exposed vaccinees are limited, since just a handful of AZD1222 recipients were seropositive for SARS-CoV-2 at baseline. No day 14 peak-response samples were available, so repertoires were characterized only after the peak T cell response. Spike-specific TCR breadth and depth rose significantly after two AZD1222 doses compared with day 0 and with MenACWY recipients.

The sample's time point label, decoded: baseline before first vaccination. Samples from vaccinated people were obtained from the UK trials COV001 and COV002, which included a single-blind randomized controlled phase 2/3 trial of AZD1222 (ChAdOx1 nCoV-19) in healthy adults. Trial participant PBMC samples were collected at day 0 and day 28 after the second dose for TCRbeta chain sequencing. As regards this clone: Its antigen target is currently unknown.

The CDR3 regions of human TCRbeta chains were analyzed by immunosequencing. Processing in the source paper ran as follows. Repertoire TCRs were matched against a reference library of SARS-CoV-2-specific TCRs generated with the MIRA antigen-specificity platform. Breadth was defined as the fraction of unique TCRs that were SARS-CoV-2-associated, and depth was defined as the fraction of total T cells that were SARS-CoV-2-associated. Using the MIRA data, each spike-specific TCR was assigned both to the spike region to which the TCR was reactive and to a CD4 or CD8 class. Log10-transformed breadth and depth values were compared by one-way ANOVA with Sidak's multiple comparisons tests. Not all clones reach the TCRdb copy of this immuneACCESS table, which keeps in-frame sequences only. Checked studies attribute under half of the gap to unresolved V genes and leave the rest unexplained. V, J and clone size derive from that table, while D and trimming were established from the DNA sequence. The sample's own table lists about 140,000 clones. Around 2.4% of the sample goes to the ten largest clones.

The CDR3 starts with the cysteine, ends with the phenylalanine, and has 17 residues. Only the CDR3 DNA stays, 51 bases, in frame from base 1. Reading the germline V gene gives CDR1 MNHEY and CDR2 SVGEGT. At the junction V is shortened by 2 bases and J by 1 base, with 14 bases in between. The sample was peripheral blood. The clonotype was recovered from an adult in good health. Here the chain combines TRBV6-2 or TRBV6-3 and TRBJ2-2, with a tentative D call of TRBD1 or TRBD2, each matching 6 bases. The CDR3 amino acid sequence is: CASSYPLQGGNTGELFF. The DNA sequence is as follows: TGTGCCAGCAGTTACCCTTTACAGGGAGGGAACACCGGGGAGCTGTTTTTT.